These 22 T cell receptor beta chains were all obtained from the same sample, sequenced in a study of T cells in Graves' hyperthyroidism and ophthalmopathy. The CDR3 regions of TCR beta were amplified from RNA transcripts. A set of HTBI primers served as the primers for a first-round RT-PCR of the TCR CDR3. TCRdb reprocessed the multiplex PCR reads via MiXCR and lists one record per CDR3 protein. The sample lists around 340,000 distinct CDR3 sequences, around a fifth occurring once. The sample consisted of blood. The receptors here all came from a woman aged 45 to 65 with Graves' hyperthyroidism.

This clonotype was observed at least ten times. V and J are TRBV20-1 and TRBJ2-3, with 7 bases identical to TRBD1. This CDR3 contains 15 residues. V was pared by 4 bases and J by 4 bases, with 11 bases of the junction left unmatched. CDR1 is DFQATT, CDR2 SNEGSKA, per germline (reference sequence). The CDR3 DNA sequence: TGCAGTGCTACCAGAGACAGGGATATACCAGATACGCAGTATTTT. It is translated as CSATRDRDIPDTQYF.

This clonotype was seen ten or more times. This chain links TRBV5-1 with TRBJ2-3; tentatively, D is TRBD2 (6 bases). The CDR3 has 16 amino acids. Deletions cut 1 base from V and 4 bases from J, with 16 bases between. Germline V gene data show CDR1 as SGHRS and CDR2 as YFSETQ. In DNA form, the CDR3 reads TGCGCCAGCAGCTTGACCTCTAGCGTGTCGGCAGATACGCAGTATTTT. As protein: CASSLTSSVSADTQYF.

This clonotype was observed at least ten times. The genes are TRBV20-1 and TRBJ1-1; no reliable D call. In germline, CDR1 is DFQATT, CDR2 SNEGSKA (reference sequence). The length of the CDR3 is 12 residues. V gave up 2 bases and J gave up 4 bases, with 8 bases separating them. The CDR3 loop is CSARRPGTEAFF. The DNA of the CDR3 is TGCAGTGCTAGACGCCCTGGCACTGAAGCTTTCTTT.

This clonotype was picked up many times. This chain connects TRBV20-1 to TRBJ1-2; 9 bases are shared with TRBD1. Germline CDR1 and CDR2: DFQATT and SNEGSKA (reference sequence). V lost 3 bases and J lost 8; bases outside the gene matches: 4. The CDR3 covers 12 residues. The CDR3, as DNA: TGCAGTGCTAGGGCCGACAGGGGGGGCTACACCTTC. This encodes CSARADRGGYTF.

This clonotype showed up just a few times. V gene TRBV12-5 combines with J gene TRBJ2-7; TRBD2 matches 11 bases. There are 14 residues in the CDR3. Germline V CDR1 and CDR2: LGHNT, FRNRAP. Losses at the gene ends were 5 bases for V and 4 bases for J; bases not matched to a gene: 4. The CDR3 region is CASGGLAGGYEQYF. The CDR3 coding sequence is TGTGCTAGTGGTGGGCTAGCGGGAGGTTACGAGCAGTACTTC.

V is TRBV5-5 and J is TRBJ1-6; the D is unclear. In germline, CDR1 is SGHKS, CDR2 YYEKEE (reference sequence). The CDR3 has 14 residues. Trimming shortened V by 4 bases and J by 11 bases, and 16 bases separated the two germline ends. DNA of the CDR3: TGTGCCAGCAGCCCGGACGGAGCCAGACCACCCCTCCACTTT. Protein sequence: CASSPDGARPPLHF.

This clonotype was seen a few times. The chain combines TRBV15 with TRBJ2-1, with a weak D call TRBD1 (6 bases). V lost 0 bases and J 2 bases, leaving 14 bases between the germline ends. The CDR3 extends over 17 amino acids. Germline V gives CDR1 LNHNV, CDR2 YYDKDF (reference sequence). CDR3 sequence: CATSRDRGRGTYNEQFF. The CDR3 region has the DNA TGTGCCACCAGCAGAGATCGGGGCAGGGGCACCTACAATGAGCAGTTCTTC.

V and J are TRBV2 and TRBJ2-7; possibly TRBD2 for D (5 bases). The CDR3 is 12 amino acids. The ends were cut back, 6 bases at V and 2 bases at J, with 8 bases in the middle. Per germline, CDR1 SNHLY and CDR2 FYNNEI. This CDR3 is CASRRLTYEQYF. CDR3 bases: TGTGCCAGCAGGAGACTAACCTACGAGCAGTACTTC. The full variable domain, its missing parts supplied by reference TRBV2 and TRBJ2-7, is EPEVTQTPSHQVTQMGQEVILRCVPISNHLYFYWYRQILGQKVEFLVSFYNNEISEKSEIFDDQFSVERPDGSNFTLKIRSTKLEDSAMYFCASRRLTYEQYFGPGTRLTVT.

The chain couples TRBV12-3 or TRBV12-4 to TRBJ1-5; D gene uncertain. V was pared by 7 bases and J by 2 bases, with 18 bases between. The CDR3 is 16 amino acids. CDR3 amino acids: CASTQTPGRGNQPQHF. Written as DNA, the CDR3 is TGTGCCAGCACCCAAACCCCCGGACGGGGCAATCAGCCCCAGCATTTT.

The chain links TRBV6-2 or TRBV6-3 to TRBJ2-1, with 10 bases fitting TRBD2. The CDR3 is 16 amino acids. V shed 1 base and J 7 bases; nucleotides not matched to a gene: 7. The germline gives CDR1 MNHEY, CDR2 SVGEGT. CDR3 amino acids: CASSYLDSGRTNEQFF. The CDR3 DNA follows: TGTGCCAGCAGTTACTTGGATAGCGGGAGGACAAATGAGCAGTTCTTC.

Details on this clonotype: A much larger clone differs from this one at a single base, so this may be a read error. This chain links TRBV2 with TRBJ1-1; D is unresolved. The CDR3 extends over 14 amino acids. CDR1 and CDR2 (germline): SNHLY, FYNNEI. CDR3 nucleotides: TGTGCCAGCAGTCTAGAAGTAGTGAACACTGAAGCTTCCTTT. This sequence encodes CASSLEVVNTEASF.

The CDR3 nucleotides read TGTGCCAGCAGTTACTCATCCGGGACAGACTCTGGAAACACCATATATTTT. Protein sequence: CASSYSSGTDSGNTIYF. V is TRBV6-6 and J is TRBJ1-3; 7 bases match TRBD1. CDR3 length: 17 amino acids. V lost 0 bases to trimming and J lost 0 bases; unmatched junction nucleotides: 5. The germline gives CDR1 MNHNY, CDR2 SVGAGI (reference sequence).

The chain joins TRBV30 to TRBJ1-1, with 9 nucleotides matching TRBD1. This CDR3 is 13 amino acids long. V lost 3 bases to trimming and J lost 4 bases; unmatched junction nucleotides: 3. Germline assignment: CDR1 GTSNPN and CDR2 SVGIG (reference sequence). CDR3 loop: CAWRDRGSTEAFF. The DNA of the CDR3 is TGTGCCTGGAGGGACAGGGGTAGCACTGAAGCTTTCTTT.

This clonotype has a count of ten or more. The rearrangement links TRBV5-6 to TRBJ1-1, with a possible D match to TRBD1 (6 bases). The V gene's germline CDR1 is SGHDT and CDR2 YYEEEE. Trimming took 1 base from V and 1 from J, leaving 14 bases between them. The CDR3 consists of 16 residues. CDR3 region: CASSLYGGAQNTEAFF. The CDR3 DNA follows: TGTGCCAGCAGCTTGTATGGGGGGGCGCAGAACACTGAAGCTTTCTTT.

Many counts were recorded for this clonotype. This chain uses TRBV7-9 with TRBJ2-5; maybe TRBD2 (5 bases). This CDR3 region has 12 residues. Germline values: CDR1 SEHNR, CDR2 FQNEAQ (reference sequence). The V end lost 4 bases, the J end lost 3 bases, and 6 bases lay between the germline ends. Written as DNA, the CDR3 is TGTGCCAGCAGCTCGGAGGAAGAGACCCAGTACTTC. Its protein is CASSSEEETQYF.

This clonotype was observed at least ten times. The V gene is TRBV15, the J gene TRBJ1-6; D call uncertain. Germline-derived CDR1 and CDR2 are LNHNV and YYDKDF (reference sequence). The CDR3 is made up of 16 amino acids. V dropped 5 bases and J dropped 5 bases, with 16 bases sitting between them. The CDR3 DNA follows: TGTGCCACCAGCTCACACCCCGCGGCCCATAATTCACCCCTCCACTTT. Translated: CATSSHPAAHNSPLHF.

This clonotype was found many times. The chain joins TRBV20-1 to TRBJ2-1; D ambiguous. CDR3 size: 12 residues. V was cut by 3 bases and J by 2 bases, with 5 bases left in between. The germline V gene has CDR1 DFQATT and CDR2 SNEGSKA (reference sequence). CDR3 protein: CSASEAYNEQFF. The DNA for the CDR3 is TGCAGTGCTAGTGAGGCCTACAATGAGCAGTTCTTC.

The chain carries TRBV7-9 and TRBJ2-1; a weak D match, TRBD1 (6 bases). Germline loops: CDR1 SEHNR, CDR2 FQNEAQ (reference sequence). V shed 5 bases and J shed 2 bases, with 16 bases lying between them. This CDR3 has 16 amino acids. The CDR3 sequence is CASSLPGHSAYNEQFF. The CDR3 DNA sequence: TGTGCCAGCAGCCTTCCGGGACATTCTGCCTACAATGAGCAGTTCTTC.

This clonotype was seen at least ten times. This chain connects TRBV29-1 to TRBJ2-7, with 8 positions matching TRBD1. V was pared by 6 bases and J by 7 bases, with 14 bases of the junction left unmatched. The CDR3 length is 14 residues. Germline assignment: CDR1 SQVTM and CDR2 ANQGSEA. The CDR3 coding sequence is TGCAGCGTAGGATCCGGGACAGGCCGCGGGGAGCAGTACTTC. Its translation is CSVGSGTGRGEQYF.

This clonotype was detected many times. CDR3 amino acids: CASSDLAGEGRETQYF. CDR3 in DNA: TGTGCCAGCAGTGACTTGGCGGGAGAGGGACGAGAGACCCAGTACTTC. The chain has TRBV2 and TRBJ2-5, with 7 bases aligning to TRBD2. V shed 3 bases, J shed 4 bases, and the junction held 11 bases outside the gene matches. The CDR3 loop spans 16 amino acids. The germline CDR1 and CDR2 sequences are SNHLY and FYNNEI. The complete variable domain, with remaining parts taken from reference TRBV2 and TRBJ2-5, reads EPEVTQTPSHQVTQMGQEVILRCVPISNHLYFYWYRQILGQKVEFLVSFYNNEISEKSEIFDDQFSVERPDGSNFTLKIRSTKLEDSAMYFCASSDLAGEGRETQYFGPGTRLLVL.

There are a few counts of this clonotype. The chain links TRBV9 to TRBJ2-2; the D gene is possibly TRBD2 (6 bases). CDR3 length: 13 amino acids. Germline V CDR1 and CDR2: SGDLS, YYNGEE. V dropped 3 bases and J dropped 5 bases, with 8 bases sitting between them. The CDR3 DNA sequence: TGTGCCAGCAGCGGGGGACTGACCGGGGAGCTGTTTTTT. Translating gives CASSGGLTGELFF.

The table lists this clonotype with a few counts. In DNA form, the CDR3 reads TGTGCCAGTTCGATAGCTGGTACGCAGTATTTT. Translated: CASSIAGTQYF. V usage is TRBV19 and J usage is TRBJ2-3; D not certain. The ends were cut back, 8 bases at V and 8 bases at J, with 11 bases in the middle. Germline values: CDR1 LNHDA, CDR2 SQIVND (reference sequence). The CDR3 has 11 amino acids.